This T cell receptor beta chain was obtained from a study of early T cells in non-severe SARS-CoV-2 infection. Trimming cost V 2 bases and J 0 bases, with 9 bases left between them. Germline loops: CDR1 SGDLS, CDR2 YYNGEE. The CDR3 is 15 residues long. In TCRdb, the 5' RACE reads were re-called with MiXCR into one record per CDR3 protein. The sample has approximately 40,000 distinct CDR3 sequences, approximately 10% seen once. The sample was whole blood. V gene TRBV9 combines with J gene TRBJ1-3, with D possibly TRBD1 on 5 matching bases. This TCR was sampled from an adult who was a healthcare worker with PCR-confirmed SARS-CoV-2 infection or an uninfected control (not recorded which). The CDR3, as DNA: TGTGCCAGCAGCGTCTCGACAGTCTCTGGAAACACCATATATTTT. It is translated as CASSVSTVSGNTIYF.